This is a list of T cell receptor beta chains from one sample in a study of T cells in Graves' hyperthyroidism and ophthalmopathy. TCRdb analysed the multiplex PCR reads with MiXCR anew, one entry per CDR3 protein. The sample shows 660,000 or so distinct CDR3 sequences, about 45% of them seen only once. Sequenced sample: peripheral blood or thyroid tissue (not recorded which). These receptors came from an adult man with Graves' disease, either hyperthyroidism or ophthalmopathy (not recorded which). CDR3s include the opening cysteine and the closing phenylalanine or tryptophan. D genes are given only for firm matches. Part of the rows lack a size; the others show once, few, many or a class for expanded clones.

v_gene: TRBV11-2; d_gene: NA; abundance: many; j_gene: TRBJ1-1; len: 13; CDR3nt: TGTGCCAGCAGCCATGGGGGAAACACTGAAGCTTTCTTT; CDR3aa: CASSHGGNTEAFF
v_gene: TRBV29-1; d_gene: NA; abundance: NA; j_gene: TRBJ2-6; len: 12; CDR3nt: TGCAGCTCAGGGTCTGGGGCCAACGTCCTGACTTTC; CDR3aa: CSSGSGANVLTF
v_gene: TRBV6-1; d_gene: NA; abundance: few; j_gene: TRBJ1-2; len: 15; CDR3nt: TGTGCCAGCAGTGAAGCGAAGGGAGTCAACTATGGCTACACCTTC; CDR3aa: CASSEAKGVNYGYTF
v_gene: TRBV29-1; d_gene: NA; abundance: few; j_gene: TRBJ1-1; len: 12; CDR3nt: TGCAGCGTTGGTGCAGTCAACACTGAAGCTTTCTTT; CDR3aa: CSVGAVNTEAFF
v_gene: TRBV20-1; d_gene: TRBD1; abundance: NA; j_gene: TRBJ1-1; len: 12; CDR3nt: TGCAGTGCTAGTAACAGGGGCGCTGAAGCTTTCTTT; CDR3aa: CSASNRGAEAFF
v_gene: TRBV15; d_gene: TRBD1; abundance: NA; j_gene: TRBJ1-6; len: 16; CDR3nt: TGTGCCACCAGCAGAGCAGGGGGAGGGGTTGATTCACCCCTCCACTTT; CDR3aa: CATSRAGGGVDSPLHF
v_gene: TRBV2; d_gene: NA; abundance: NA; j_gene: TRBJ2-4; len: 12; CDR3nt: TGTGCCAGCTTCTCTGCCAAAAACATTCAGTACTTC; CDR3aa: CASFSAKNIQYF
v_gene: TRBV9; d_gene: NA; abundance: few; j_gene: TRBJ2-7; len: 15; CDR3nt: TGTGCCAGCAGCGTCGACAGCGAAAGCTCCTACGAGCAGTACTTC; CDR3aa: CASSVDSESSYEQYF
v_gene: TRBV2; d_gene: NA; abundance: few; j_gene: TRBJ1-1; len: 15; CDR3nt: TGTGCCAGCAGCCCTTCGGCGGGGATTGGGACTGAAGCTTTCTTT; CDR3aa: CASSPSAGIGTEAFF
v_gene: TRBV2; d_gene: NA; abundance: NA; j_gene: TRBJ1-4; len: 12; CDR3nt: TGTGCCAGCAGTCGGACGTATGAAAAACTGTTTTTT; CDR3aa: CASSRTYEKLFF
v_gene: TRBV20-1; d_gene: NA; abundance: NA; j_gene: TRBJ1-2; len: 14; CDR3nt: TGCAGTGCTAGGGGATACCGGGGTGGGGGCGGCTACACCTTC; CDR3aa: CSARGYRGGGGYTF
v_gene: TRBV29-1; d_gene: TRBD2; abundance: NA; j_gene: TRBJ2-7; len: 18; CDR3nt: TGTGCCTGGAGTCGTCCGGGACTAGCGGGACGGACGAGCCCCGGGCAGTACTTC; CDR3aa: CAWSRPGLAGRTSPGQYF
v_gene: TRBV9; d_gene: NA; abundance: once; j_gene: TRBJ2-2; len: 15; CDR3nt: TGTGCCAGCAGCCCCGGGACTTACAACACCGGGGAGCTGTTTTTT; CDR3aa: CASSPGTYNTGELFF
v_gene: TRBV5-1; d_gene: TRBD1; abundance: many; j_gene: TRBJ1-2; len: 13; CDR3nt: TGCGCCAGCAGCCCCGGACAGGACGGTGGCTACACCTTC; CDR3aa: CASSPGQDGGYTF
v_gene: TRBV15; d_gene: NA; abundance: NA; j_gene: TRBJ2-5; len: 13; CDR3nt: TGTGCCACCAGAGGGCCGGGCCAAGAGACCCAGTACTTC; CDR3aa: CATRGPGQETQYF
v_gene: TRBV2; d_gene: TRBD1; abundance: NA; j_gene: TRBJ1-3; len: 10; CDR3nt: TGTGCCAGCAGACTCACAGGGGAATATTTT; CDR3aa: CASRLTGEYF
v_gene: TRBV7-6; d_gene: TRBD1; abundance: NA; j_gene: TRBJ1-2; len: 13; CDR3nt: TGTGCCAGCAGAGGGACAGGGGACTATGGCTACACCTTC; CDR3aa: CASRGTGDYGYTF
v_gene: TRBV7-9; d_gene: NA; abundance: few; j_gene: TRBJ2-7; len: 15; CDR3nt: TGTGCCAGCAGCTTGGATGGCAGGTTGTCTGGGGAGCAGTACTTC; CDR3aa: CASSLDGRLSGEQYF
v_gene: TRBV6-5; d_gene: NA; abundance: many; j_gene: TRBJ2-7; len: 11; CDR3nt: TGTGCCAGCAAAGATCCCTACGAGCAGTACTTC; CDR3aa: CASKDPYEQYF
v_gene: TRBV10-3; d_gene: NA; abundance: many; j_gene: TRBJ1-1; len: 11; CDR3nt: TGTGCCATCAGTGAGGGGGACGAAGCTTTCTTT; CDR3aa: CAISEGDEAFF
v_gene: TRBV29-1; d_gene: NA; abundance: NA; j_gene: TRBJ1-1; len: 13; CDR3nt: TGCAGCGTTGAAGGAGAACCGAGTACTGAAGCTTTCTTT; CDR3aa: CSVEGEPSTEAFF
v_gene: TRBV7-9; d_gene: TRBD1; abundance: few; j_gene: TRBJ2-7; len: 15; CDR3nt: TGTGCCAGCAGCTGGGAAGACAGGGGGCAATACGAGCAGTACTTC; CDR3aa: CASSWEDRGQYEQYF
v_gene: TRBV29-1; d_gene: TRBD1; abundance: NA; j_gene: TRBJ1-2; len: 16; CDR3nt: TGCAGCGTTGAGACCTACCGACAGGGAAGGATCTATGGCTACACCTTC; CDR3aa: CSVETYRQGRIYGYTF
v_gene: TRBV12-3/TRBV12-4; d_gene: NA; abundance: NA; j_gene: TRBJ2-7; len: 15; CDR3nt: TGTGCCAGCAGTCCCGGGACACAAAGGGATTACGAGCAGTACTTC; CDR3aa: CASSPGTQRDYEQYF
v_gene: TRBV7-9; d_gene: NA; abundance: NA; j_gene: TRBJ2-7; len: 15; CDR3nt: TGTGCCAGCAGCGCCCGTCCAGGGATCTCCTACGAGCAGTACTTC; CDR3aa: CASSARPGISYEQYF
v_gene: TRBV29-1; d_gene: NA; abundance: NA; j_gene: TRBJ1-1; len: 14; CDR3nt: TGCAGCGTTGCTCATAGGGAGATGAACACTGAAGCTTTCTTT; CDR3aa: CSVAHREMNTEAFF
v_gene: TRBV2; d_gene: NA; abundance: NA; j_gene: TRBJ2-7; len: 15; CDR3nt: TGTGCCAGCAGGAGAGACCCGTGGGGGAAAGAGGCCCAGTACTTC; CDR3aa: CASRRDPWGKEAQYF